This T cell receptor beta chain stems from a study of cytomegalovirus exposure and HLA in healthy donors. Findings of the study overall: The authors enumerated under 200 TCR beta chains as linked to cytomegalovirus. Later on, an analysis found that several of the most significant clusters appeared to be linked to common viral pathogens, which included parvovirus B19.

About this clone: Its antigen remains unidentified.

PCR involved 60 Vbeta and 13 Jbeta primers. As processed by the authors: An analysis performed later counted 73 million or so unique TCR beta chains (around 11 million of them shared). The data were produced by immunoSEQ multiplex PCR, yet TCRdb's version contains in-frame clones alone and is incomplete. For V, J and clone size, that table is used; D and trimming come from the DNA. The sample has around 82,000 clones; about four fifths are singletons. CDR3 length equals 11 residues. CDR1 is SGHDT and CDR2 is YYEEEE in the germline V gene. Trimming removed 0 bases at V and 6 bases at J, with 4 bases between.

This clonotype was obtained from a male donor in good health and CMV-seropositive. The chain links TRBV5-6 to TRBJ2-7, with unresolved D. The specimen sequenced was PBMCs. This CDR3 is CASSLGLEQYF. Here the CDR3 DNA reads TGTGCCAGCAGCTTGGGTCTCGAGCAGTACTTC. The variable domain in full, completed from reference TRBV5-6 and TRBJ2-7, reads DAGVTQSPTHLIKTRGQQVTLRCSPKSGHDTVSWYQQALGQGPQFIFQYYEEEERQRGNFPDRFSGHQFPNYSSELNVNALLLGDSALYLCASSLGLEQYFGPGTRLTVT.